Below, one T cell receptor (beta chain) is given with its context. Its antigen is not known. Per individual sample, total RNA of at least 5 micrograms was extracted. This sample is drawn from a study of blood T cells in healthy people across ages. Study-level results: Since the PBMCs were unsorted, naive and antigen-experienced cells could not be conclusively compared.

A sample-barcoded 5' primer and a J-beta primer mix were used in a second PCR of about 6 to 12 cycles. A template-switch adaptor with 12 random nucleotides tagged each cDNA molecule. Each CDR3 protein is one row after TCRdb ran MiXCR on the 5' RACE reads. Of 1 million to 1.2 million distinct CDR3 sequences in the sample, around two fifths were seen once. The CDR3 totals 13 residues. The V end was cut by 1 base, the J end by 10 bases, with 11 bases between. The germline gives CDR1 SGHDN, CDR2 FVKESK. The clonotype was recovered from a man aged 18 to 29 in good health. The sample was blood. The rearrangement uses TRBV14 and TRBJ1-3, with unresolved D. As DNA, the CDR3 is TGTGCCAGCAGCCAAGCCCCTTCGACGACCATATATTTT. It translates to CASSQAPSTTIYF.